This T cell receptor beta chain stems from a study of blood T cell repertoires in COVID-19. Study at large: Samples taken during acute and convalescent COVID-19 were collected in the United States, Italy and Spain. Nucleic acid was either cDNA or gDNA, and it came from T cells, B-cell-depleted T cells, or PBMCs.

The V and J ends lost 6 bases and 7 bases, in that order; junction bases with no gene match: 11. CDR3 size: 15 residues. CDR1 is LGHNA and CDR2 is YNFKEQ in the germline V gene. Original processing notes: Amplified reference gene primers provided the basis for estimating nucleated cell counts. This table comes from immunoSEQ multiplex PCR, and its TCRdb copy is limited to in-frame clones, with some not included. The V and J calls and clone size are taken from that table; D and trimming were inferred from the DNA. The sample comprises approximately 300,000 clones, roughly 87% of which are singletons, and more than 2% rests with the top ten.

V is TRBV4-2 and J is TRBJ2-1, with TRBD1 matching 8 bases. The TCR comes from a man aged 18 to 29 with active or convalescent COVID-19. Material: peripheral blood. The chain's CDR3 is CASRGQGASDNEQFF. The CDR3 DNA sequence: TGTGCCAGCAGGGGGCAGGGGGCTTCAGATAATGAGCAGTTCTTC.